The TCR beta chain under discussion was sequenced for a study of CD8 T cells in Susac syndrome (dated by TCRdb to between 2018 and 2021). With respect to the entire study: Repertoire sequencing was used to test whether CD8+ T cell activation and differentiation in Susac syndrome was antigen driven.

RNA was extracted using the RNeasy kit, and roughly 0.45 to 1 microgram was reverse transcribed with random hexamers. The immunoSEQ multiplex PCR assay, covering 54 Vbeta and 13 Jbeta segments, was used to amplify TCR beta CDR3 regions. PCR amplification bias was corrected by using a synthetic template baseline for primer optimization and computational correction. On the authors' methods: Reads were annotated to V, D and J genes per IMGT and analyzed with immunoSEQ Analyzer, keeping only productive sequences. Clonality was computed as one minus Shannon entropy normalized by log2 of the number of productive unique sequences. Public and private clones were assessed among the 100 most prevalent clones of each patient and control. Clones were defined as Susac-specific if absent from the healthy and MS cohorts, from roughly 1,100 published viral clones and from other ImmuneACCESS disease sequences. In-frame beta chains were kept once TCRdb had trimmed the public reads at Q25 with fastp and called clones with MiXCR. Rows are unified per CDR3 protein, each entry keeping the most common DNA and genes. V and J calls and clone size were set by TCRdb, not the authors. The sample yields roughly 130,000 distinct CDR3 sequences; roughly 94% were counted once. Together, the top ten hold roughly 0.13% of the sample.

High-throughput TCR beta sequencing profiled peripheral blood CD8+ and CD4+ T cells from healthy donors, Susac syndrome patients and multiple sclerosis patients. Treatment-naive patients with stable or active relapsing-remitting disease fulfilling revised McDonald criteria were used as multiple sclerosis controls. Bulk CD8+ and CD4+ T cells were purified by magnetic negative isolation, while CD8+ TEMRA cells were enriched using FACS. Blood was collected in EDTA tubes and processed within 24 hours, with PBMCs isolated through density gradient centrifugation. PBMCs intended for TCR sequencing were frozen in liquid nitrogen and were later thawed in a 37 degrees C water bath. Purity of sorted or isolated CD4+, CD8+ and CD8+ TEMRA cells was at least 90%. General findings and caveats noted by the study authors: The TCR sequencing and HLA analysis was acknowledged to have included a relatively small number of individuals.

Worth noting for this clonotype: Its antigen is currently not known. It has no much larger one-base neighbor in the sample; base qualities were not kept.

Material: CD4+ T cells from PBMCs. This sequence was found in a human donor with multiple sclerosis.

CDR3 loop: CAWTLRRANTGELFF. The nucleotides read TGTGCCTGGACCCTTAGGCGTGCGAACACCGGGGAGCTGTTTTTT. This chain joins TRBV30 to TRBJ2-2, with the D gene not confidently named. The germline V gene (reference sequence) sets CDR1 to GTSNPN and CDR2 to SVGIG. From its cysteine to its phenylalanine, the CDR3 spans 15 amino acids. Solely the CDR3 DNA is kept, with 45 bases framed from the first base. V is clipped by 4 bases and J by 0 bases, and the sequence between their germline boundaries is 12 bases long.